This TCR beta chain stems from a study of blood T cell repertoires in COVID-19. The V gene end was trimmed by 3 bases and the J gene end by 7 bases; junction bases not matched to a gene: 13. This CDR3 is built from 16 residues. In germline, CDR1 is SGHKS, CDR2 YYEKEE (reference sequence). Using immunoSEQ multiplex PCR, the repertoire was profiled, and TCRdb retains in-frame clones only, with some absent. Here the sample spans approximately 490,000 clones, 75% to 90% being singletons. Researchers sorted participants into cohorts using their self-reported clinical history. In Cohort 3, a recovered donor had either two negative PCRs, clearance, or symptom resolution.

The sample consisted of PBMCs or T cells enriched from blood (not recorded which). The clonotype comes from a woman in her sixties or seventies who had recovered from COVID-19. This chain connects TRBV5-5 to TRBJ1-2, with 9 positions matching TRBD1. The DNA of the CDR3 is TGTGCCAGCAGCTCGGCCTTCCCGGGACAGGGAATTGGCTACACCTTC. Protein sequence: CASSSAFPGQGIGYTF.